The clone carrying this T cell receptor beta chain was counted many times. Construction of TCR beta libraries relied on iRepertoire HTBI primers and on Arm-PCR targeting CDR3 regions. TCRdb reanalysed the multiplex PCR reads using MiXCR and keeps one entry per CDR3 protein. Of about 430,000 distinct CDR3 sequences listed, 15% are singletons. Sample time point: newly diagnosed GD, antithyroid drugs for less than 3 months. The TCR library was made from RNA extracted from PBMCs. Germline assignment: CDR1 DFQATT and CDR2 SNEGSKA (reference sequence). There are 14 residues in the CDR3. The V and J ends lost 3 bases and 1 base respectively, with 7 bases between them. This sample was taken from a study of regulatory T cells in long-lasting Graves disease. The overall study: Freshly diagnosed Graves' patients had used antithyroid drugs for under 3 months.

These data were also filed under a second study, of T cells in Graves' hyperthyroidism and ophthalmopathy. This second study notes: For Graves' hyperthyroidism to be stable, ophthalmopathy could not progress within 18 months. Ophthalmopathy and stable hyperthyroidism were separated by a 13 V-J model.

The sample consisted of peripheral blood mononuclear cells (PBMCs), taken at new diagnosis, from a patient treated with antithyroid drugs. This TCR came from a woman between 35 and 50 years old with Graves disease. The V call is TRBV20-1, the J call TRBJ2-6; TRBD2 might be the D (6 bases). The CDR3 sequence: CSASGGSGANVLTF. The CDR3 region has the DNA TGCAGTGCTAGTGGAGGGTCTGGGGCCAACGTCCTGACTTTC.